The clone carrying this T cell receptor beta chain has more than one count but fewer than ten. Antigen unknown. The sample belongs to a study of naive and memory T cell subsets. The study's findings and limits: Naive and memory repertoire findings lacked a ground truth for validation. In CD4 and CD8 cells, diversity dropped from naive through EMRA.

The CDR3 is 14 amino acids. Looked up from germline, CDR1 is SGHNT and CDR2 is YYREEE (reference sequence). With V trimmed by 3 bases and J by 5 bases, 7 bases remained unmatched. Both TRBC1 and TRBC2 were covered by a beta constant-region primer of two equimolar oligonucleotides. Ligation attached a single-stranded oligonucleotide with a 12-nucleotide UMI and the SP2 primer to the cDNA 3' end. TCRdb itself ran the UMI-ligation and nested PCR reads through MiXCR, one entry per CDR3 protein. The sample has 140,000 to 150,000 distinct CDR3 sequences, 17% seen once. Sequencing input: naive CD4+ T cells from blood. The chain couples TRBV5-4 to TRBJ1-1, with 7 bases aligning to TRBD1. The origin of this receptor is a human donor in good health. Written as DNA, the CDR3 is TGTGCCAGCAGCTCTTACAGGGGAGAGACTGAAGCTTTCTTT. This gives the protein CASSSYRGETEAFF.